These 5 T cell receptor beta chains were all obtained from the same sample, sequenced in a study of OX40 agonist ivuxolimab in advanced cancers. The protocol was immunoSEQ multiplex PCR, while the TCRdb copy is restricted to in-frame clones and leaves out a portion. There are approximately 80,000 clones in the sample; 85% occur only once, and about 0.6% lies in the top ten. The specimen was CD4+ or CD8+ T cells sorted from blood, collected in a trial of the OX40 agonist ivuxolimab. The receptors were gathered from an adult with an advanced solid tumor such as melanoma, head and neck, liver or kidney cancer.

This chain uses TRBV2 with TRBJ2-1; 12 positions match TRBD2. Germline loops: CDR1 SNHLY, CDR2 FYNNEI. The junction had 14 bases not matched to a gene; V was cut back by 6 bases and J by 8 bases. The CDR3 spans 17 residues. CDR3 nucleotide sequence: TGTGCCAGCAGGAATAACCCTAGGACTAGCGGGGTCTATGAGCAGTTCTTC. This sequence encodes CASRNNPRTSGVYEQFF.

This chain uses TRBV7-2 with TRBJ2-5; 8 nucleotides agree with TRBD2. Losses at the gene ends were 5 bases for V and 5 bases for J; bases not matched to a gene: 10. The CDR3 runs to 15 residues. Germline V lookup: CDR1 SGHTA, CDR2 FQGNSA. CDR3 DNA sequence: TGTGCCAGCAGCCCAGCGGGGGCCACGAGGGAGACCCAGTACTTC. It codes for CASSPAGATRETQYF.

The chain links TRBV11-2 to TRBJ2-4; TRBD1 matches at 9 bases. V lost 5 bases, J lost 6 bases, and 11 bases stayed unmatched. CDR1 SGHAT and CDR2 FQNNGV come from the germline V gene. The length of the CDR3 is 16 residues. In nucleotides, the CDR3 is TGTGCCAGCAGCCGTTCTGGGGGGACAGGGAGAAACATTCAGTACTTC. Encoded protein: CASSRSGGTGRNIQYF.

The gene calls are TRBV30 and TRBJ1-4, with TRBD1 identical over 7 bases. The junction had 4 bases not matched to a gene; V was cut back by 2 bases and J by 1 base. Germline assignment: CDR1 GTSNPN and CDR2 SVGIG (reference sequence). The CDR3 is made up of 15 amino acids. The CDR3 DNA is TGTGCCTGGAGTCCAGGGGGACAAACTAATGAAAAACTGTTTTTT. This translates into CAWSPGGQTNEKLFF.

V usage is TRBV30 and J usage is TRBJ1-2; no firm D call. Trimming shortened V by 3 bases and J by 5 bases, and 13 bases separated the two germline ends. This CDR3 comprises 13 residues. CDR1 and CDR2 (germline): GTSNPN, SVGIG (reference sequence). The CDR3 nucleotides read TGTGCCTGGAGCTCCCCCCGACGGTATGGCTACACCTTC. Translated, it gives CAWSSPRRYGYTF.